This T cell receptor beta chain comes out of a study of shared T cell receptors in the human thymus. Trimming removed 1 base from V and 0 bases from J, with 8 bases in between. CDR3 size: 16 residues. The germline V gene has CDR1 SGHKS and CDR2 YYEKEE (reference sequence). Here immunoSEQ multiplex PCR was the method, and the copy in TCRdb shows in-frame clones only, minus some. The table records 550,000 to 800,000 clones, approximately 83% of them present only once. Another study also made use of these data, one on human thymus T cells. That report adds: Thymus specimens were resections from corrective heart surgery. The authors found apparently biased V and J gene usage in thymic and blood repertoires. Related research described strongly overlapping thymic repertoires in unrelated people.

The clonotype comes from a girl under three years old with a congenital heart defect. The sample consisted of thymocytes. The chain couples TRBV5-5 to TRBJ1-6; perhaps TRBD1 as D (5 bases). CDR3 sequence reads: CASSLRQGSYNSPLHF. The CDR3 region has the DNA TGTGCCAGCAGCTTGCGGCAGGGCTCCTATAATTCACCCCTCCACTTT.